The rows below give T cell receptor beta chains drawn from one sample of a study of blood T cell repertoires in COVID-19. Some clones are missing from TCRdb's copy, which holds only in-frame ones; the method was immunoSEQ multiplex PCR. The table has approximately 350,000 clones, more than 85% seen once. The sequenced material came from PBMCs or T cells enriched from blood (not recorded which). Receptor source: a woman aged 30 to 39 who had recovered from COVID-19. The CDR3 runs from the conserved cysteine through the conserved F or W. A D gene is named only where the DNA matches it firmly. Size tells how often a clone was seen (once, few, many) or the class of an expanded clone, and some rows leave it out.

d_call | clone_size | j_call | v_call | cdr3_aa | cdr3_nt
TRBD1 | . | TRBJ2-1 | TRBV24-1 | CATSVGQGRSDEQFF | TGTGCCACCAGTGTGGGACAGGGGAGATCGGATGAGCAGTTCTTC
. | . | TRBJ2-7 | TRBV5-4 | CASSLANRVTYEQYF | TGTGCCAGCAGCTTGGCCAATCGGGTGACCTACGAGCAGTACTTC
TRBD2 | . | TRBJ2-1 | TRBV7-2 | CASSETSGGYNEQFF | TGTGCCAGCAGCGAAACTAGCGGGGGGTACAATGAGCAGTTCTTC
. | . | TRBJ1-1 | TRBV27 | CASSLIPGPPNTEAFF | TGTGCCAGCAGTTTAATTCCGGGTCCCCCGAACACTGAAGCTTTCTTT
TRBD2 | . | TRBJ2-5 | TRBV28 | CASSWTSGSETQYF | TGTGCCAGCAGTTGGACTAGCGGGAGCGAGACCCAGTACTTC
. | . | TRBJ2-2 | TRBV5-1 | CASSFYRVRDTGELFF | TGCGCCAGCAGCTTCTACAGGGTTAGAGACACCGGGGAGCTGTTTTTT
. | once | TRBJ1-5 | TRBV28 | CASSLPRVSNQPQHF | TGTGCCAGCAGTTTACCCAGGGTCTCCAATCAGCCCCAGCATTTT
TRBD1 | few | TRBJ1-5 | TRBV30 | CAWWDSDNHPQHF | TGTGCCTGGTGGGACAGTGACAATCATCCCCAGCATTTT
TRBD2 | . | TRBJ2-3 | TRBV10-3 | CAISGTGTIVTDTQYF | TGTGCCATCAGTGGGACTGGGACTATCGTCACAGATACGCAGTATTTT
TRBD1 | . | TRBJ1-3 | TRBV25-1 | CASSTTGGSGNTIYF | TGTGCCAGCAGCACAACAGGGGGCTCTGGAAACACCATATATTTT
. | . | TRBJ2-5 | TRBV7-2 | CASSSSRGGETQYF | TGTGCCAGCAGCTCTAGCCGGGGAGGCGAGACCCAGTACTTC
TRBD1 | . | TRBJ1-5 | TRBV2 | CASLGATGEGNQPQHF | TGTGCCTCCCTGGGAGCTACAGGGGAAGGCAATCAGCCCCAGCATTTT
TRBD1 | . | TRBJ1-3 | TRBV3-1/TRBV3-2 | CASSLRGTENTIYF | TGTGCCAGCAGCCTCAGGGGGACAGAAAACACCATATATTTT
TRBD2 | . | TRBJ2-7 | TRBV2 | CASSVGGRVYEQYF | TGTGCCAGCAGTGTCGGCGGGAGGGTGTACGAGCAGTACTTC
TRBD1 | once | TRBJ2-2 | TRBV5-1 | CASSSGQGDTGELFF | TGCGCCAGCAGTTCGGGACAGGGAGACACCGGGGAGCTGTTTTTT
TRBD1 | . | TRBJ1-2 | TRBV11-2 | CASSRGQIGYTF | TGTGCCAGCAGCCGGGGACAGATTGGCTACACCTTC
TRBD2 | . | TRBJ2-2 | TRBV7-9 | CASGQTSGVAGELFF | TGTGCCAGCGGCCAGACTAGCGGGGTTGCCGGGGAGCTGTTTTTT
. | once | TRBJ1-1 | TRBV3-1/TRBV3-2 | CASSQVGGAPEAFF | TGTGCCAGCAGCCAAGTTGGTGGTGCGCCTGAAGCTTTCTTT
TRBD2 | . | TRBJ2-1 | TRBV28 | CASSWISGRAYNEQFF | TGTGCCAGCAGTTGGATTAGCGGGAGGGCCTACAATGAGCAGTTCTTC
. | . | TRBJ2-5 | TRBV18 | CASSPIIDRKQETQYF | TGTGCCAGCTCACCAATAATCGACAGGAAACAAGAGACCCAGTACTTC
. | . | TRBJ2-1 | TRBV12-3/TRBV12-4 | CASSSSGPDEQFF | TGTGCCAGCAGTTCCTCCGGTCCGGATGAGCAGTTCTTC
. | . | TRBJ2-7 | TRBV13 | CASSFRDRGNYEQYF | TGTGCCAGCAGCTTCCGGGATAGGGGGAACTACGAGCAGTACTTC
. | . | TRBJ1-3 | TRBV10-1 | CASSPTGDYPGNTIYF | TGCGCCAGCAGTCCGACAGGAGACTATCCTGGAAACACCATATATTTT
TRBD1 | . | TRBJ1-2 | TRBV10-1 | CASSQGANYGYTF | TGCGCCAGCAGTCAGGGGGCAAACTATGGCTACACCTTC
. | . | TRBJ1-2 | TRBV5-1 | CASSLGTVNYGYTF | TGCGCCAGCAGCTTGGGGACAGTCAACTATGGCTACACCTTC
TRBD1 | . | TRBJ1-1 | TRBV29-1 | CSVADGTGMNTEAFF | TGCAGCGTTGCCGACGGGACAGGGATGAACACTGAAGCTTTCTTT
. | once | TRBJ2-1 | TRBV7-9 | CASSSRLRSSVEQFF | TGTGCCAGCAGCTCCCGACTAAGGAGTTCCGTTGAGCAGTTCTTC
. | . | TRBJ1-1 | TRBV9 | CASSVSGGDTEAFF | TGTGCCAGCAGCGTATCGGGAGGCGACACTGAAGCTTTCTTT
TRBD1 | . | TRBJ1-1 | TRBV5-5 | CASSLTHYRGRNTEAFF | TGTGCCAGCAGCTTGACCCACTACAGGGGGCGGAACACTGAAGCTTTCTTT
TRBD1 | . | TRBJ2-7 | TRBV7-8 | CASSPPGGSEEQYF | TGTGCCAGCAGCCCCCCAGGGGGCTCTGAGGAGCAGTACTTC
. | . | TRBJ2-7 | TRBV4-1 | CASSSGQGYEQYF | TGCGCCAGCAGCTCCGGACAAGGCTACGAGCAGTACTTC
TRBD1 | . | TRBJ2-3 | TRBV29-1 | CSVTGTEGPDTQYF | TGCAGCGTTACCGGGACAGAAGGACCAGATACGCAGTATTTT
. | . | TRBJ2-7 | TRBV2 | CASSEGGGEQYF | TGTGCCAGCAGTGAGGGAGGGGGCGAGCAGTACTTC
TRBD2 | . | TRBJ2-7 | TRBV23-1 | CASSQSGGVGREQYF | TGCGCCAGCAGTCAATCCGGGGGGGTCGGGCGCGAGCAGTACTTC
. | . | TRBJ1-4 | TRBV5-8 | CASKKEGDYNEKLFF | TGTGCCAGCAAAAAGGAAGGGGACTACAATGAAAAACTGTTTTTT
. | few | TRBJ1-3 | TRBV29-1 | CSVDVSLSGNTIYF | TGCAGCGTTGACGTCTCCCTATCTGGAAACACCATATATTTT
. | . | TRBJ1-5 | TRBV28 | CASQVGATVNQPQHF | TGTGCCAGCCAAGTGGGGGCGACAGTTAATCAGCCCCAGCATTTT
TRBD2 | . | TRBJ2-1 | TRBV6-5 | CASSYSASGGNEQFF | TGTGCCAGCAGTTACTCGGCTAGCGGAGGAAATGAGCAGTTCTTC
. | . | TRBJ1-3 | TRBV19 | CASSGQFFPGNTIYF | TGTGCCAGTAGTGGACAGTTCTTCCCTGGAAACACCATATATTTT
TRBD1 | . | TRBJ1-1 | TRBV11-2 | CASSLVSTGGTEAFF | TGTGCCAGCAGCTTAGTCTCGACAGGGGGCACTGAAGCTTTCTTT
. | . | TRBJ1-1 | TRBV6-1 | CASSEAATMNTEAFF | TGTGCCAGCAGTGAAGCGGCGACAATGAACACTGAAGCTTTCTTT